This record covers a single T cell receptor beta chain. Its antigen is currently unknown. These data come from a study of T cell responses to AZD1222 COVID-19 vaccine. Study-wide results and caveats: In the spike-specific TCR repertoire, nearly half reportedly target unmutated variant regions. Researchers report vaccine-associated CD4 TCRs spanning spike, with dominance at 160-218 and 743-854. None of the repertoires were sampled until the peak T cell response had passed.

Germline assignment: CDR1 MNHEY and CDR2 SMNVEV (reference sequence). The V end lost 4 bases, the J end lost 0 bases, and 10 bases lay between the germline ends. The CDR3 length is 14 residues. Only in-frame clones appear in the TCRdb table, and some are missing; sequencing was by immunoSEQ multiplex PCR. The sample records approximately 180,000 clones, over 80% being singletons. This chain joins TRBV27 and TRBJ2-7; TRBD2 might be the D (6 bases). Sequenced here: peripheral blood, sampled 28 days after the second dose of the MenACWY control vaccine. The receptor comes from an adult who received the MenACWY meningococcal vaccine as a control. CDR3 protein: CASSSEGPSYEQYF. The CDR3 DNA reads TGTGCCAGCAGTTCGGAGGGGCCCTCCTACGAGCAGTACTTC.